This T cell receptor beta chain was retrieved from a study of control samples from healthy donors and cancer patients. The CDR3 has 19 residues. The germline V gene has CDR1 SGHAT and CDR2 FQNNGV. After removal of 4 bases from V and 5 bases from J, the junction contained 14 bases not matched to a gene. Sequencing was performed with immunoSEQ multiplex PCR; in TCRdb, only in-frame clones are kept and a portion is missing. The data hold 120,000 to 150,000 clones, with under 95% observed a single time. The genes are TRBV11-2 and TRBJ1-6; 10 bases map to TRBD1. The sample consisted of blood. The receptor comes from a man younger than 35 in good health. The CDR3 protein is CASSSRWITGTGDNSPLHF. The CDR3 DNA reads TGTGCCAGCAGCTCAAGGTGGATTACCGGGACAGGGGATAATTCACCCCTCCACTTT.